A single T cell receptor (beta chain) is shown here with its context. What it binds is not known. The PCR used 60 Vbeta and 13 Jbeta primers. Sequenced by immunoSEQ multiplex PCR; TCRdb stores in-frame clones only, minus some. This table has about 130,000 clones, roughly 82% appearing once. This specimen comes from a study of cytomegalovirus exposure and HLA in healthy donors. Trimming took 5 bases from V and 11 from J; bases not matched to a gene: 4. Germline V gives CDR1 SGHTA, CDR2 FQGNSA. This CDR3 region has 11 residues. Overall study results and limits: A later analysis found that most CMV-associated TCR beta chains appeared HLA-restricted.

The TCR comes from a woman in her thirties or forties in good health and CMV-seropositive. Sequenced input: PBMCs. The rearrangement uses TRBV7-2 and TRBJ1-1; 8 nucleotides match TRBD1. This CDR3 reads CASSQGAVAFF. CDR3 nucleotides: TGTGCCAGCAGCCAGGGGGCGGTGGCTTTCTTT.